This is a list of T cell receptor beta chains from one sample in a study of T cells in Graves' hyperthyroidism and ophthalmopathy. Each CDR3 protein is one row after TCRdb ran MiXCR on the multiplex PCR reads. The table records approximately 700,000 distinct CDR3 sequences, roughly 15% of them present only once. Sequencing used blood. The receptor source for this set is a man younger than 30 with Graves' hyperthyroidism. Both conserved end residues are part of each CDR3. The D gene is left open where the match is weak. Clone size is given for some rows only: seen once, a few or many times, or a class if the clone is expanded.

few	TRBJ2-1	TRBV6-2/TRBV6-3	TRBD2	TGTGCCAGCAGTTACTTGCGGGAGTGGGAGCAGTTCTTC	CASSYLREWEQFF
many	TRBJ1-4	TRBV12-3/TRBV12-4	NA	TGTGCCAGCAGTTTTAGGCGTGAAAAACTGTTTTTT	CASSFRREKLFF
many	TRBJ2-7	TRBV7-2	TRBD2	TGTGCCAGCAGCTTAGGGGGACTAGCGGGAGGACTCTACGAGCAGTACTTC	CASSLGGLAGGLYEQYF
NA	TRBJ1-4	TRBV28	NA	TGTGCCAGCACCCGAGGCAGGGTCGCAACTAATGAAAAACTGTTTTTT	CASTRGRVATNEKLFF
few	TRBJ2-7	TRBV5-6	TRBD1	TGTGCCAGCAGCTTCCCGGGGACAGGGGGGCGCGAGCAGTACTTC	CASSFPGTGGREQYF
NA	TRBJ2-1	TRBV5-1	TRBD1	TGCGCCAGTGGGACAGACTACAATGAGCAGTTCTTC	CASGTDYNEQFF
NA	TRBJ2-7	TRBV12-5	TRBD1	TGTGCTAGTGGTTTGGTAGGATCCGGACAGGGAGACTACGAGCAGTACTTC	CASGLVGSGQGDYEQYF
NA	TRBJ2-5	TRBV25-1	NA	TGTGCCAGCAGTCCCCGTCTGGCAGGGCCACAAGAGACCCAGTACTTC	CASSPRLAGPQETQYF
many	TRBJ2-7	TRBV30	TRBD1	TGTGCCTTAAGGGACAGAGGCTCCTACGAGCAGTACTTC	CALRDRGSYEQYF
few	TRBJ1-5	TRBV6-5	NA	TGTGCCAGCAGTTACTCGTCTGAGGGGCAGCCCCAGCATTTT	CASSYSSEGQPQHF
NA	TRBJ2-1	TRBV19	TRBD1	TGTGCCAGTAGTCCCCGGGACAGGGTCCTCAATGAGCAGTTCTTC	CASSPRDRVLNEQFF
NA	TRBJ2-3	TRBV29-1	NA	TGCAGCGTGAGGGGGGCGACAGATACGCAGTATTTT	CSVRGATDTQYF
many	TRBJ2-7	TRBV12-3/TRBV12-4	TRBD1	TGTGCCAGCAGTTCCCGCAACAGGGGGTGGGGGAGCGAGCAGTACTTC	CASSSRNRGWGSEQYF
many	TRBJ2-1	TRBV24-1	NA	TGTGCCACCAGTGTGGGCCATGGAGGGTATGAGCAGTTCTTC	CATSVGHGGYEQFF
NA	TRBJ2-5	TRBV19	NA	TGTGCCTCAAGCTCACTTGGGGGCAGAGACCAAGAGACCCAGTACTTC	CASSSLGGRDQETQYF
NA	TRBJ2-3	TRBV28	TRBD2	TGTGCCAGCAGTACTCGACTAGCGGATCAAACCACAGATACGCAGTATTTT	CASSTRLADQTTDTQYF
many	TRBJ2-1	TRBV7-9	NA	TGTGCCAGCAGCGTTCTCAATGAGCAGTTCTTC	CASSVLNEQFF
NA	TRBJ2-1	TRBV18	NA	TGTGCCAGCTCACAGGGGACGGGCGCAGGGAATGAGCAGTTCTTC	CASSQGTGAGNEQFF
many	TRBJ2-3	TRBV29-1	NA	TGCAGCGTTGAAGACTACCGCGGGATTTCCACAGATACGCAGTATTTT	CSVEDYRGISTDTQYF
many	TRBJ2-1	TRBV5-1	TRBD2	TGCGCCAGCAGCTTGGTTAGCGGGAGGGCCGGGTACAATGAGCAGTTCTTC	CASSLVSGRAGYNEQFF
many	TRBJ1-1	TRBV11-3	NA	TGTGCCAGCAGCTACAAGAACACTGAAGCTTTCTTT	CASSYKNTEAFF
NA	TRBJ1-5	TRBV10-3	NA	TGTGCCATCAGTGAGTCCCCTGGGGGGAGAAATCAGCCCCAGCATTTT	CAISESPGGRNQPQHF
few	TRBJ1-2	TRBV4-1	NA	TGCGCCAGCAGCCGGACCGGGGAGTGGGATGGCTACACCTTC	CASSRTGEWDGYTF
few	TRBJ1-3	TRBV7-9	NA	TGTGCCAGCAGCCCCCGCCGAACGACAGGAGGCGGAAACACCATATATTTT	CASSPRRTTGGGNTIYF
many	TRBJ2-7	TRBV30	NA	TGTGCCTGGAGTCCCGTCGGGCGGACTTACGAGCAGTACTTC	CAWSPVGRTYEQYF
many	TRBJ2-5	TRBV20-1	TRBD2	TGCAGTGGCGGGGGGGAGACCCAGTACTTC	CSGGGETQYF
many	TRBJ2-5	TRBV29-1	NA	TGCAGCGTTGTGTCCCTCCCGGCGGGCAGGGCCCAAGAGACCCAGTACTTC	CSVVSLPAGRAQETQYF
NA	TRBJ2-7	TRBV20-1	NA	TGCAGTGCTACTCTGCCCCCCGGAACCTACGAGCAGTACTTC	CSATLPPGTYEQYF
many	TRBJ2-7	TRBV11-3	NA	TGTGCCAGCAGCTTAGGAGGGCGGTCCACGAGGATGGGATACGAGCAGTACTTC	CASSLGGRSTRMGYEQYF
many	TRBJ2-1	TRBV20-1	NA	TGCAGTGCTAGAGATGGGACGTTGGGCAATGAGCAGTTCTTC	CSARDGTLGNEQFF
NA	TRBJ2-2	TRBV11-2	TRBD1	TGTGCCAGCAGCCCTTTACGACAGGGCCAAACCGGGGAGCTGTTTTTT	CASSPLRQGQTGELFF
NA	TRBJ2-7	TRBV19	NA	TGTGCCAGTAGTACCCTCGCCGGGAGTACCCCCTACGAGCAGTACTTC	CASSTLAGSTPYEQYF
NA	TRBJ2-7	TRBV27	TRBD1	TGTGCCAGCACGGGACAGGGGGCGCAACGCGAGCAGTACTTC	CASTGQGAQREQYF
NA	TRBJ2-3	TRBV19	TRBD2	TGTGCCAGTAGTATGGCCGGGACTAGAGGATATACGCAGTATTTT	CASSMAGTRGYTQYF
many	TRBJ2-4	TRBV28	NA	TGTGCCAGCAAGGGGACTCAGGGTAGGCAAAAAGCCAAAAACATTCAGTACTTC	CASKGTQGRQKAKNIQYF
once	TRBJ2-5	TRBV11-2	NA	TGTGCCAGCAGCTTAGGCCGCCCGGGGGCCCTCCGGGAGACCCAGTACTTC	CASSLGRPGALRETQYF
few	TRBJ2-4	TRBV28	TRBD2	TGTGCCAGCAGTTTTCCCGGGGAGGGTCGGAACATTCAGTACTTC	CASSFPGEGRNIQYF
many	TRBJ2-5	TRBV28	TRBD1	TGTGCCAGCACCCACCTCCGGGACAGTCAAGAGACCCAGTACTTC	CASTHLRDSQETQYF
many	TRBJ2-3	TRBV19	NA	TGTGCCAGTAGCATGGACAGTCCCGGCACAGATACGCAGTATTTT	CASSMDSPGTDTQYF
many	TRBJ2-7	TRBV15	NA	TGTGCCACCAGCAGGGACACATCCTACGAGCAGTACTTC	CATSRDTSYEQYF
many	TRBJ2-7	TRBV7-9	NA	TGTGCCAGCAGCTCTTTCCTCGAGCAGTACTTC	CASSSFLEQYF
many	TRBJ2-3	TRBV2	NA	TGTGCCAGCAGTGAAAACACAGATACGCAGTATTTT	CASSENTDTQYF
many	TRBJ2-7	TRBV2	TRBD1	TGTGCCAGCAGACTACAGGGGGCCGGCTACGAGCAGTACTTC	CASRLQGAGYEQYF
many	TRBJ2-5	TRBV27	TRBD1	TGTGCCAGCAGTTTGACAACAGGGGGTAAAGAGACCCAGTACTTC	CASSLTTGGKETQYF
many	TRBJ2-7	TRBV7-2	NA	TGTGCCAGCAGCTTCTCGGACGAGCAGTACTTC	CASSFSDEQYF
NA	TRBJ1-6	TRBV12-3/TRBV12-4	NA	TGTGCCAGCAGCCCAGGCACCACCCTCCACTTT	CASSPGTTLHF
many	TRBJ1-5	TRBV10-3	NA	TGTGCCATCAGTGAGGTAGCAGGACGAGATCAGCCCCAGCATTTT	CAISEVAGRDQPQHF
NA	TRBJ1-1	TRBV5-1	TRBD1	TGCGCCAGCAGCAAGGACAGGTTGGGCACTGAAGCTTTCTTT	CASSKDRLGTEAFF
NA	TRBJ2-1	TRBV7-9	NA	TGTGCCAGCAGCTTAGGCAAGGGCGCCTCCCGCGGTGAGCAGTTCTTC	CASSLGKGASRGEQFF
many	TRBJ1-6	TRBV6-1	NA	TGTGCCAGCAGTCAACACCAACAGGGAAGGTCACCCCTCCACTTT	CASSQHQQGRSPLHF
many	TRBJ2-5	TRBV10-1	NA	TGCGCCAGCAGTAACAGGGACCTGGAGGAGACCCAGTACTTC	CASSNRDLEETQYF
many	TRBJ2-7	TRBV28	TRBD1	TGTGCCAGCAGTTTCTATCCAGGGGGCTACGAGCAGTACTTC	CASSFYPGGYEQYF
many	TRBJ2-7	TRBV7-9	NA	TGTGCCAGCAGCCCTGAACAGGGAACCTACGAGCAGTACTTC	CASSPEQGTYEQYF